This record concerns one TCR beta chain sequence. Its recognized antigen is unknown. Per-base quality was not reported, and no clone a single base away is much larger than it. FACS was used to sort CD4+ or CD8+ cells into naive T cells, defined as CD45RA+, and memory T cells, defined as CD45RO+. The T cells used for TCR sequencing were obtained from a couple of healthy control subjects. Unstimulated sorted T cell subsets were used as baseline controls for the mixed lymphocyte reactions. The Qiagen DNeasy Blood & Tissue Kit was used to extract genomic DNA. This entry belongs to a study of regulatory dendritic cells for organ transplantation (dated by TCRdb to about 2017). Background on the whole study: The TCRbeta repertoires of sorted naive and memory CD4+ and CD8+ T cells were sequenced before and after allostimulation with regulatory or mature dendritic cells. Results and caveats for the whole study, not just this receptor: Among the resting subsets, memory CD8+ T cells contained the most alloreactive TCR clonotypes. In both subjects, allostimulation led to expansion of memory CD8+ clones, although regulatory dendritic cells appeared to cause more limited expansion than mature dendritic cells did. Only a couple of subjects were sequenced, and considerable between-individual heterogeneity in the alloreactive memory CD8+ T cell pool was noted by the authors. The repertoires of naive CD4+ and CD8+ T cells were highly diverse, while memory cell repertoires were less diverse, with memory CD8+ cells being the most oligoclonal.

TCRbeta CDR3 regions were amplified by multiplexed two-step PCR using Vbeta-specific forward primers and Jbeta-specific reverse primers. Through the immunoSEQ service, TCRbeta libraries were sequenced on an Illumina instrument. The authors' analysis ran thus. IMGT annotation was used to assign V, D and J genes, and synthetic CDR3 analogues were used to correct the counts for multiplex PCR bias. The immunoSEQ Analyzer calculated repertoire clonality as one minus the normalized Shannon entropy. Whether a clone counted as expanded was decided by Fisher's exact test with Benjamini-Hochberg false discovery rate control and a two-tailed cutoff of P<0.01. TCRdb re-hosts the immuneACCESS table, in-frame sequences only. Its copies lack some clones; in the studies checked, an unresolved V gene accounts for under half of them, and the cause for the rest is not known. For V, J and clone size, that table is used; D and trimming come from the DNA. Within this sample are 29,000 or so clones, with 75% to 80% of them counted one time only. 2% to 2.5% of the sample goes to the ten largest clones.

Sequencing input: memory CD4+ T cells from blood. The cell subset or site label on this specimen signifies: CD45RO+ memory T cells. The clonotype originates from a human donor in good health.

The bases read TGTGCCAGCAGCTACGGACCCTACTCCTACAATGAGCAGTTCTTC. Protein translation: CASSYGPYSYNEQFF. This chain joins TRBV7-6 to TRBJ2-1, with no reliable assignment of the D segment. Including the terminal cysteine and phenylalanine, the CDR3 comprises 15 residues. Only the CDR3 region is kept as DNA, spanning 45 bases read in frame from base 1. CDR1 and CDR2 are read off the germline V gene as SGHVS and FNYEAQ. V sheds 4 bases and J sheds 0 bases, leaving 10 bases between their ends.